This TCR beta chain derives from a study of tumor-infiltrating lymphocytes in localized non-small cell lung cancer. TCRdb keeps only in-frame clones here, not all; method: immunoSEQ multiplex PCR. The repertoire holds about 10,000 clones, with 65% to 85% as singletons. Worth noting for this clone: Its antigen is as yet unknown.

V was cut by 4 bases and J by 0 bases, with 8 bases left in between. The CDR3 has 14 residues. The germline V gene has CDR1 LNHDA and CDR2 SQIVND (reference sequence). Study-level results: Higher tumor T cell infiltration than in uninvolved lung was supported by TCRbeta sequencing. Technical variation could not be separated from intratumor heterogeneity here. T-cell fraction did not differ between immunotypes IM1 and IM2. Only some patients had TCR sequencing, depending on available tissue.

This TCR was sampled from a human donor with non-small cell lung cancer. Sequencing was carried out using uninvolved lung tissue not adjacent to the tumor. The chain carries TRBV19 and TRBJ2-3; D is ambiguous. CDR3 protein: CASSSTESTDTQYF. The CDR3 nucleotides are TGTGCCAGTAGTAGTACAGAGAGCACAGATACGCAGTATTTT.